One and the same sample provided the 26 T cell receptor beta chains below, sequenced in a study of blood T cell repertoires in COVID-19. This table comes from immunoSEQ multiplex PCR, and its TCRdb copy is limited to in-frame clones, with some not included. The sample records 200,000 to 250,000 clones, roughly four fifths being singletons. Sequenced: peripheral blood. These TCRs come from an elderly woman with COVID-19, enrolled during active disease.

The chain joins TRBV3-1 (or the pseudogene TRBV3-2) to TRBJ1-1; TRBD1 agrees at 8 bases. Per the germline V gene, CDR1 is LGHDT and CDR2 is YNNKEL (reference sequence). J lost 7 bases, V lost 2 bases, and 9 bases had no gene match. The CDR3 loop spans 15 amino acids. The CDR3: CASSQRTGFRVEAFF. The CDR3 coding sequence is TGTGCCAGCAGCCAACGGACAGGGTTCAGGGTTGAAGCTTTCTTT.

The chain joins TRBV5-6 to TRBJ2-7; 7 bases map to TRBD1. Germline-derived CDR1 and CDR2 are SGHDT and YYEEEE. J was trimmed by 5 bases and V by 2 bases; bases with no gene match: 10. CDR3 size: 15 residues. CDR3 sequence: CASSFKTGDVNEQYF. The CDR3 DNA reads as TGTGCCAGCAGCTTCAAAACAGGGGACGTTAACGAGCAGTACTTC. Complete variable domain (other parts from reference TRBV5-6 and TRBJ2-7): DAGVTQSPTHLIKTRGQQVTLRCSPKSGHDTVSWYQQALGQGPQFIFQYYEEEERQRGNFPDRFSGHQFPNYSSELNVNALLLGDSALYLCASSFKTGDVNEQYFGPGTRLTVT.

This chain uses TRBV6-1 with TRBJ2-5; possibly TRBD1 for D (6 bases). CDR1 and CDR2 from the germline V gene are MNHNS and SASEGT. V shed 4 bases and J shed 1 base, with 16 bases lying between them. CDR3 length: 16 amino acids. The CDR3 nucleotides read TGTGCCAGCAGTGCTAACCGAGGACAGTTCCAAGAGACCCAGTACTTC. Translation: CASSANRGQFQETQYF.

This sequence joins TRBV3-1 (or the pseudogene TRBV3-2) and TRBJ2-7; D remains ambiguous. Germline CDR1 reads LGHDT; CDR2 reads YNNKEL (reference sequence). V lost 8 bases to trimming and J lost 2 bases, with 16 bases between them. The CDR3 length is 14 residues. The CDR3 bases are TGTGCCAGCGCCTTCGGGTCTACCCCCTACGAGCAGTACTTC. Translated: CASAFGSTPYEQYF.

The chain is built from TRBV29-1 and TRBJ1-2; weak D call: TRBD1 (5 bases). Trimming pared 6 bases from V and 8 bases from J, leaving 19 bases between. Germline CDR1 is SQVTM and CDR2 is ANQGSEA. The CDR3 sequence is 13 residues long. The CDR3 sequence is CSVAGGTRDGYTF. CDR3 sequence (DNA): TGCAGCGTGGCGGGGGGGACGAGGGACGGCTACACCTTC.

A single count supports this clone. This chain links TRBV3-1 (or the pseudogene TRBV3-2) with TRBJ2-7; no clear D gene. V lost 0 bases and J 11 bases, leaving 11 bases between the germline ends. The CDR3 spans 12 residues. Germline CDR1 and CDR2: LGHDT and YNNKEL (reference sequence). The CDR3 nucleotides are TGTGCCAGCAGCCAAGAGGGCAGAATTAAGTACTTC. Its protein is CASSQEGRIKYF.

The chain has TRBV5-1 and TRBJ2-6; perhaps TRBD2 as D (5 bases). Per germline, CDR1 SGHRS and CDR2 YFSETQ. The CDR3 spans 15 residues. V was trimmed by 3 bases and J by 0 bases, leaving 7 bases between them. The CDR3 protein is CASSSGDSGANVLTF. The CDR3 nucleotides are TGCGCCAGCAGCTCCGGGGACTCTGGGGCCAACGTCCTGACTTTC. The full variable domain, completed using reference TRBV5-1 and TRBJ2-6, is KAGVTQTPRYLIKTRGQQVTLSCSPISGHRSVSWYQQTPGQGLQFLFEYFSETQRNKGNFPGRFSGRQFSNSRSEMNVSTLELGDSALYLCASSSGDSGANVLTFGAGSRLTVL.

The rearrangement joins TRBV9 to TRBJ1-5; no firm D call. Germline V gene lookup returns CDR1 SGDLS and CDR2 YYNGEE. The CDR3 has 14 amino acids. The V end lost 4 bases, the J end lost 7 bases, and 15 bases lay between the germline ends. CDR3 sequence: CASSSSFVGQPQHF. The DNA for the CDR3 is TGTGCCAGCAGCTCTAGCTTTGTGGGGCAGCCCCAGCATTTT.

The V gene is TRBV18, the J gene TRBJ1-2, with TRBD1 matching over 7 bases. Germline assignment: CDR1 KGHSH and CDR2 LQKENI. The length of the CDR3 is 15 residues. With 4 bases clipped from V and 2 bases from J, the junction kept 7 bases outside the gene matches. CDR3 DNA sequence: TGTGCCAGCTCACGGACAGGCGATATCAACTATGGCTACACCTTC. It codes for CASSRTGDINYGYTF.

The V call is TRBV29-1, the J call TRBJ1-1; tentatively, D is TRBD1 (6 bases). The germline V and J ends were trimmed by 6 bases and 4 bases, with 9 bases remaining between them. CDR1 and CDR2 from the germline V gene are SQVTM and ANQGSEA. The CDR3 consists of 11 residues. As DNA, the CDR3 is TGCAGCGTGGACAGTTCCACTGAAGCTTTCTTT. Its protein is CSVDSSTEAFF.

The chain joins TRBV5-1 to TRBJ2-7; possibly TRBD2 for D (5 bases). Germline CDR1 SGHRS, CDR2 YFSETQ. The CDR3 loop spans 14 amino acids. V was cut by 4 bases and J by 5 bases, with 16 bases left in between. CDR3 nucleotides: TGCGCCAGCAGCACCACTGCCGGGATAGACGAGCAGTACTTC. Protein product: CASSTTAGIDEQYF.

This chain links TRBV7-9 with TRBJ1-1; D uncertain. The CDR3 is 15 amino acids. CDR1 is SEHNR, CDR2 FQNEAQ, per germline (reference sequence). Trimming cost V 5 bases and J 3 bases, with 16 bases left between them. The CDR3 spells CASSLERASDTEAFF. Here the CDR3 DNA reads TGTGCCAGCAGCCTTGAGCGGGCGTCGGACACTGAAGCTTTCTTT.

V usage is TRBV7-2 and J usage is TRBJ2-1, with 14 bases that match TRBD2. J gave up 7 bases and V 3 bases, and 8 bases lay outside the gene matches. This CDR3 contains 17 residues. Germline V gene data show CDR1 as SGHTA and CDR2 as FQGNSA. In nucleotides, the CDR3 is TGTGCCAGCAGCTTTATGTACGGACTAGCGGGAGGTAATGAGCAGTTCTTC. Amino acids: CASSFMYGLAGGNEQFF.

J is TRBJ2-5 and V is TRBV28; D is undetermined. The CDR3 has 10 residues. V gave up 10 bases and J gave up 1 base, with 4 bases separating them. Germline loops: CDR1 MDHEN, CDR2 SYDVKM. The CDR3 loop is CATRQETQYF. CDR3 coding DNA: TGTGCCACCCGCCAAGAGACCCAGTACTTC.

The chain links TRBV27 to TRBJ1-6; possible D gene TRBD1, 6 bases. CDR3 length: 16 residues. Trimming removed 5 bases from V and 8 bases from J, with 19 bases in between. CDR1 is MNHEY and CDR2 is SMNVEV in the germline V gene (reference sequence). The CDR3, as DNA: TGTGCCAGCAGTCCTATGGGGGGGGGCGGTTATTCACCCCTCCACTTT. It specifies CASSPMGGGGYSPLHF.

This clone was counted only a few times. This chain joins TRBV6-5 and TRBJ1-1; possibly TRBD1 for D (5 bases). The CDR3 length is 15 residues. Germline CDR1 reads MNHEY; CDR2 reads SVGAGI. Trimming pared 5 bases from V and 3 bases from J, leaving 16 bases between. For the CDR3, the DNA is TGTGCCAGCAGTCCCCCAGAAACAGGTTACACTGAAGCTTTCTTT. Translation: CASSPPETGYTEAFF.

The chain is built from TRBV6-1 and TRBJ1-6; D remains ambiguous. Germline CDR1 reads MNHNS; CDR2 reads SASEGT. V gave up 4 bases and J gave up 7 bases, with 17 bases separating them. This CDR3 has 16 amino acids. Here the CDR3 DNA reads TGTGCCAGCAGTGCCCGCACTGCCCAGGTCAATTCACCCCTCCACTTT. It is translated as CASSARTAQVNSPLHF.

Notes on this clone: One end of the junction does not line up with germline, which may come from a read error. V is TRBV7-7 and J is TRBJ2-7, with D possibly matching TRBD1 (6 bases). The CDR3 runs 14 residues. Germline V gene lookup returns CDR1 SSHAT and CDR2 FNYEAQ (reference sequence). The CDR3 DNA sequence: TGTGCTAGCAGCTTAGATGAAGGGGGCTACGAGCAGTACTTC. It specifies CASSLDEGGYEQYF.

The chain carries TRBV15 and TRBJ1-5; 7 nucleotides agree with TRBD1. Looked up from germline, CDR1 is LNHNV and CDR2 is YYDKDF (reference sequence). V lost 5 bases and J lost 2; bases outside the gene matches: 9. The CDR3 runs 16 residues. DNA for the CDR3: TGTGCCACCAGCCCCCAACCCCAGGGGGGCAATCAGCCCCAGCATTTT. This sequence encodes CATSPQPQGGNQPQHF.

V is TRBV7-2 and J is TRBJ1-2, with TRBD1 matching 9 bases. This CDR3 comprises 14 residues. The germline V gene has CDR1 SGHTA and CDR2 FQGNSA. V gave up 4 bases and J gave up 7 bases; unmatched junction bases: 7. The CDR3 protein is CASSSQGAPGGYTF. The CDR3 nucleotides are TGTGCCAGCAGCTCACAGGGGGCGCCGGGTGGCTACACCTTC.

J is TRBJ2-1 and V is TRBV9; 9 nucleotides align to TRBD1. V shed 3 bases, J shed 3 bases, and the junction held 4 bases outside the gene matches. The germline V gene has CDR1 SGDLS and CDR2 YYNGEE. This CDR3 has 15 residues. The CDR3 loop is CASSAAGQGYNEQFF. The CDR3 DNA follows: TGTGCCAGCAGCGCCGCGGGACAGGGCTACAATGAGCAGTTCTTC.

The rearrangement links TRBV2 to TRBJ1-2, with D possibly TRBD1 on 6 matching bases. V was clipped by 6 bases and J by 8 bases, with 19 bases between them. This CDR3 is 14 amino acids long. CDR1 is SNHLY and CDR2 is FYNNEI in the germline V gene. CDR3 loop: CASRDPGHLGGYTF. The CDR3 DNA follows: TGTGCCAGCAGGGACCCGGGACACCTGGGAGGCTACACCTTC.

The J gene is TRBJ2-5, the V gene TRBV9, with 7 bases fitting TRBD2. Looked up from germline, CDR1 is SGDLS and CDR2 is YYNGEE. CDR3 length equals 15 residues. V trimming: 3 bases; J trimming: 4 bases; junction bases outside the gene matches: 9. CDR3 loop: CASSARGGRSETQYF. CDR3 coding DNA: TGTGCCAGCAGCGCCCGGGGAGGGAGGTCAGAGACCCAGTACTTC. Together with reference TRBV9 and TRBJ2-5, the CDR3 gives the full variable domain: DSGVTQTPKHLITATGQRVTLRCSPRSGDLSVYWYQQSLDQGLQFLIQYYNGEERAKGNILERFSAQQFPDLHSELNLSSLELGDSALYFCASSARGGRSETQYFGPGTRLLVL.

This clone was recorded once. The gene calls are TRBV25-1 and TRBJ1-6, with TRBD1 matching 9 bases. CDR3 size: 13 residues. In germline, CDR1 is MGHDK, CDR2 SYGVNS. The V gene end was trimmed by 6 bases and the J gene end by 10 bases; junction bases not matched to a gene: 4. CDR3 region: CASSKTGGSPLHF. CDR3 coding DNA: TGTGCCAGCAGCAAGACAGGGGGATCACCCCTCCACTTT.

V gene TRBV5-5 combines with J gene TRBJ1-3; D is uncertain. The CDR3 consists of 15 residues. Per germline, CDR1 SGHKS and CDR2 YYEKEE (reference sequence). Trimming removed 2 bases at V and 2 bases at J, with 11 bases between. The CDR3 here is CASSFGPSPGNTIYF. CDR3 nucleotide sequence: TGTGCCAGCAGCTTTGGGCCCTCTCCTGGAAACACCATATATTTT.

V gene TRBV10-3 combines with J gene TRBJ1-5; D is undetermined. V was shortened by 6 bases and J by 0 bases, with 12 bases between the two germline ends. CDR3 length: 15 amino acids. The germline CDR1 and CDR2 sequences are ENHRY and SYGVKD. The CDR3 loop reads CAISETQNSNQPQHF. The CDR3 DNA follows: TGTGCCATCAGCGAGACACAAAATAGCAATCAGCCCCAGCATTTT.